The 30 T cell receptor beta chains below were found in one sample sequenced in a study of blood T cell repertoires in COVID-19 (dated by TCRdb to the early 2020s). Libraries came from the immunoSEQ multiplex PCR assay. TCRdb retrieved this table from immuneACCESS and kept in-frame rearrangements only. Not all clones are present; in checked studies, unresolved V genes account for under half, and no reason is known for the remainder. This sample gives approximately 190,000 clones in total; roughly nine tenths of them show up just once. Clones ranked in the top ten supply 20% to 25% of the sample. Material: peripheral blood. Receptors originate from a man between 60 and 75 years old with active or convalescent COVID-19.

J is TRBJ2-2 and V is TRBV2, with D perhaps TRBD1 (6 bases). V was shortened by 6 bases and J by 4 bases, with 9 bases between the two germline ends. The length of the CDR3 is 13 residues. Germline lookup yields CDR1 SNHLY and CDR2 FYNNEI. This chain's CDR3 is CASSTGSTGELFF. CDR3 DNA sequence: TGTGCCAGCAGCACAGGGTCCACCGGGGAGCTGTTTTTT.

The rearrangement links TRBV3-1 (or the pseudogene TRBV3-2) to TRBJ1-5, with D perhaps matching TRBD1 (5 bases). The CDR3 is 15 residues long. V was clipped by 1 base and J by 4 bases, with 11 bases between them. Per the germline V gene, CDR1 is LGHDT and CDR2 is YNNKEL (reference sequence). The CDR3 reads CASSQAGQSNQPQHF. DNA of the CDR3: TGTGCCAGCAGCCAAGCAGGGCAGTCAAATCAGCCCCAGCATTTT.

This clone was observed once. The chain links TRBV19 to TRBJ1-5, with 7 bases that match TRBD1. This CDR3 is 14 amino acids long. V shed 7 bases and J 5 bases; nucleotides not matched to a gene: 8. Germline CDR1 reads LNHDA; CDR2 reads SQIVND (reference sequence). For the CDR3, the DNA is TGTGCCAGTAAACTGACAGGGAGCGATCAGCCCCAGCATTTT. Its protein product is CASKLTGSDQPQHF. Supplemented by reference TRBV19 and TRBJ1-5, the full variable domain reads DGGITQSPKYLFRKEGQNVTLSCEQNLNHDAMYWYRQDPGQGLRLIYYSQIVNDFQKGDIAEGYSVSREKKESFPLTVTSAQKNPTAFYLCASKLTGSDQPQHFGDGTRLSIL.

The V gene is TRBV19, the J gene TRBJ1-5, with TRBD1 matching 7 bases. The CDR3 is made up of 16 amino acids. Unmatched junction bases numbered 8, after V lost 4 bases and J lost 2 bases. Germline V lookup: CDR1 LNHDA, CDR2 SQIVND (reference sequence). The CDR3 loop is CASSTPTGAGNQPQHF. The CDR3 DNA is TGTGCCAGTAGTACCCCCACAGGGGCGGGCAATCAGCCCCAGCATTTT.

This chain connects TRBV5-4 to TRBJ1-2; 9 positions agree with TRBD1. Germline V gives CDR1 SGHNT, CDR2 YYREEE (reference sequence). V lost 6 bases to trimming and J lost 5 bases; unmatched junction nucleotides: 5. This CDR3 spans 13 amino acids. The CDR3 DNA follows: TGTGCCAGCAAAACAGGGGGCGGTTATGGCTACACCTTC. Encoded protein: CASKTGGGYGYTF.

This rearrangement joins TRBV11-3 to TRBJ2-2; 13 bases are shared with TRBD2. V dropped 4 bases and J dropped 0; count of bases not matched to a gene: 8. This CDR3 is built from 19 residues. Germline CDR1 reads SGHNT; CDR2 reads YENEEA. The CDR3 loop is CASSSMRTSGGTNTGELFF. In DNA, the CDR3 is TGTGCCAGCAGCTCCATGCGGACTAGCGGGGGTACGAACACCGGGGAGCTGTTTTTT. The whole variable domain, remainder taken from reference TRBV11-3 and TRBJ2-2, is EAGVVQSPRYKIIEKKQPVAFWCNPISGHNTLYWYLQNLGQGPELLIRYENEEAVDDSQLPKDRFSAERLKGVDSTLKIQPAELGDSAVYLCASSSMRTSGGTNTGELFFGEGSRLTVL.

This sequence joins TRBV5-1 and TRBJ2-2, with 9 bases identical to TRBD2. J lost 0 bases, V lost 7 bases, and 7 bases had no gene match. Per the germline V gene, CDR1 is SGHRS and CDR2 is YFSETQ. The CDR3 totals 16 residues. For the CDR3, the DNA is TGCGCCAGCTCGCGGGCTAGCGGGGCGAACACCGGGGAGCTGTTTTTT. As protein: CASSRASGANTGELFF.

V is TRBV9 and J is TRBJ2-3; 13 positions agree with TRBD2. The ends lost 3 bases at V and 14 bases at J; junction bases unmatched: 9. This CDR3 has 14 amino acids. The germline V gene encodes CDR1 SGDLS and CDR2 YYNGEE. DNA for the CDR3: TGTGCCAGCAGCGAGAACTCACTAGCGGGGGGGTCGTATTTT. Its translation: CASSENSLAGGSYF.

The V and J genes are TRBV15 and TRBJ2-4; 7 nucleotides agree with TRBD1. The germline V gene has CDR1 LNHNV and CDR2 YYDKDF (reference sequence). J lost 12 bases, V lost 2 bases, and 7 bases had no gene match. CDR3 length: 13 residues. The CDR3 loop is CATSRQPEGAQYF. Here the CDR3 DNA reads TGTGCCACCAGCAGACAACCTGAGGGGGCTCAGTACTTC.

This chain joins TRBV6-5 and TRBJ1-6; 8 bases fit TRBD1. Germline-derived CDR1 and CDR2 are MNHEY and SVGAGI. CDR3 length: 14 residues. The trim removed 5 bases at V and 6 bases at J, leaving 3 bases unmatched. CDR3 sequence: CASSTGQGNSPLHF. CDR3 sequence (DNA): TGTGCCAGCAGTACCGGACAGGGTAATTCACCCCTCCACTTT.

The V gene is TRBV6-6, the J gene TRBJ1-2; maybe TRBD1 (5 bases). The CDR3 is made up of 15 amino acids. V was pared by 6 bases and J by 8 bases, with 22 bases between. Looked up from germline, CDR1 is MNHNY and CDR2 is SVGAGI (reference sequence). CDR3 bases: TGTGCCAGCAGCTTTTTGTTAGGGGAACAGTGGGGCTACACCTTC. Translation: CASSFLLGEQWGYTF.

The rearrangement joins TRBV27 to TRBJ2-7; weak D call: TRBD1 (6 bases). Trimming shortened V by 6 bases and J by 5 bases, and 20 bases separated the two germline ends. This CDR3 comprises 15 residues. Germline CDR1 and CDR2: MNHEY and SMNVEV (reference sequence). CDR3 bases: TGTGCCAGCAGCCCAGACGACAGGAGACGGAACGAGCAGTACTTC. This encodes CASSPDDRRRNEQYF.

CDR3 residues: CASSSSGDTQYF. In DNA form, the CDR3 reads TGTGCCAGCAGTAGTAGCGGAGATACGCAGTATTTT. The chain couples TRBV3-1 (or the pseudogene TRBV3-2) to TRBJ2-3; D is perhaps TRBD2 (6 bases). Germline V gene data show CDR1 as LGHDT and CDR2 as YNNKEL (reference sequence). CDR3 length equals 12 residues. V lost 6 bases, J lost 5 bases, and 9 bases lay in between.

The V gene is TRBV15, the J gene TRBJ2-3, with D possibly TRBD2 on 5 matching bases. V lost 3 bases and J lost 1, with 11 bases in between. The V gene's germline CDR1 is LNHNV and CDR2 YYDKDF (reference sequence). The CDR3 has 15 residues. The CDR3: CATSSGLRGTDTQYF. CDR3 sequence (DNA): TGTGCCACCAGCAGTGGACTGCGGGGCACAGATACGCAGTATTTT.

Concerning this clone: The same CDR3 also results from other DNA sequences found in this sample. The chain has TRBV6-5 and TRBJ2-2; tentative D call: TRBD2 (7 bases). Germline V gene data show CDR1 as MNHEY and CDR2 as SVGAGI. The CDR3 totals 15 residues. The V and J ends lost 2 bases and 2 bases respectively, with 9 bases between them. The CDR3 nucleotides read TGTGCCAGCAGTTACGGCGGGGGCAACACCGGGGAGCTGTTTTTT. Its translation: CASSYGGGNTGELFF.

This chain uses TRBV7-2 with TRBJ2-5; D not certain. CDR3 length: 13 amino acids. The V end was cut by 2 bases, the J end by 5 bases, with 9 bases between. Germline CDR1 SGHTA, CDR2 FQGNSA. This chain's CDR3 is CASSLSPGETQYF. In DNA form, the CDR3 reads TGTGCCAGCAGCTTATCCCCCGGGGAGACCCAGTACTTC.

The chain employs TRBV19 and TRBJ2-1; TRBD1 aligns across 8 bases. The V gene's germline CDR1 is LNHDA and CDR2 SQIVND (reference sequence). V shed 6 bases, J shed 4 bases, and the junction held 8 bases outside the gene matches. This CDR3 has 15 residues. CDR3 amino acids: CASSLLGQVYNEQFF. Here the CDR3 DNA reads TGTGCCAGTAGCCTCCTGGGACAGGTGTACAATGAGCAGTTCTTC.

The CDR3: CASRLTGQGNTIYF. In DNA, the CDR3 is TGCGCCAGCAGGCTGACAGGGCAGGGAAACACCATATATTTT. The chain has TRBV5-1 and TRBJ1-3; 7 nucleotides align to TRBD1. In germline, CDR1 is SGHRS, CDR2 YFSETQ. The CDR3 has 14 residues. Trimming cost V 5 bases and J 4 bases; bases outside gene matches: 6.

As to this clone: The sample has other DNA sequences that encode this CDR3 too. This sequence joins TRBV12-3 or TRBV12-4 and TRBJ1-6; D is unclear. The germline V and J ends were trimmed by 3 bases and 8 bases, with 8 bases remaining between them. This CDR3 contains 13 residues. Written as DNA, the CDR3 is TGTGCCAGCAGTTTGGGAGGAGATTCACCCCTCCACTTT. This sequence encodes CASSLGGDSPLHF.

The chain joins TRBV7-5 to TRBJ1-1; the DNA was not compared with TRBD1, the D call given in the table. TRBV7-5 is recorded as a pseudogene. The CDR3 totals 17 residues. The CDR3: CVRSLERLTGWDTEAFF. The CDR3 nucleotides read TGTGTCAGAAGCTTAGAGAGACTTACAGGGTGGGACACTGAAGCTTTCTTT.

The rearrangement links TRBV5-1 to TRBJ2-7, with 7 bases identical to TRBD1. The CDR3 covers 15 residues. CDR1 and CDR2 (germline): SGHRS, YFSETQ. Losses at the gene ends were 6 bases for V and 1 base for J; bases not matched to a gene: 10. CDR3: CASTLLPGQSYEQYF. The CDR3 coding sequence is TGCGCCAGCACCCTTCTGCCGGGACAGTCCTACGAGCAGTACTTC.

The rearrangement links TRBV14 to TRBJ1-6; a possible D gene is TRBD1 (5 bases). Germline V gene sequence: CDR1 SGHDN, CDR2 FVKESK. This CDR3 comprises 17 residues. Trimming left V 0 bases short and J 6 bases short, with 15 bases between. DNA for the CDR3: TGTGCCAGCAGCCAAGATTCAGGGCAGAAGCTTAATTCACCCCTCCACTTT. It codes for CASSQDSGQKLNSPLHF.

J is TRBJ1-1 and V is TRBV29-1; D perhaps matches TRBD1 (6 bases). Germline CDR1 and CDR2: SQVTM and ANQGSEA. This CDR3 comprises 15 residues. The V end lost 6 bases, the J end lost 0 bases, and 17 bases lay between the germline ends. The CDR3 sequence is CSVGPDRYMNTEAFF. The CDR3 DNA is TGCAGCGTCGGACCGGACAGATATATGAACACTGAAGCTTTCTTT.

This rearrangement joins TRBV11-2 to TRBJ2-3; 13 bases align to TRBD2. With 2 bases clipped from V and 4 bases from J, the junction kept 3 bases outside the gene matches. The germline gives CDR1 SGHAT, CDR2 FQNNGV. The CDR3 runs to 16 residues. This CDR3 is CASSLRLAGGPDTQYF. The CDR3 DNA reads as TGTGCCAGCAGCTTAAGACTAGCGGGGGGCCCAGATACGCAGTATTTT. Full variable domain (remainder filled in from reference TRBV11-2 and TRBJ2-3): EAGVAQSPRYKIIEKRQSVAFWCNPISGHATLYWYQQILGQGPKLLIQFQNNGVVDDSQLPKDRFSAERLKGVDSTLKIQPAKLEDSAVYLCASSLRLAGGPDTQYFGPGTRLTVL.

The chain combines TRBV9 with TRBJ1-1, with D possibly being TRBD1 (5 bases). V lost 4 bases to trimming and J lost 3 bases, with 13 bases between them. CDR1 is SGDLS and CDR2 is YYNGEE in the germline V gene. This CDR3 contains 14 residues. For the CDR3, the DNA is TGTGCCAGCAGCAAAGTAGGACAAGACACTGAAGCTTTCTTT. It specifies CASSKVGQDTEAFF. The full variable domain, rest sourced from reference TRBV9 and TRBJ1-1, is DSGVTQTPKHLITATGQRVTLRCSPRSGDLSVYWYQQSLDQGLQFLIQYYNGEERAKGNILERFSAQQFPDLHSELNLSSLELGDSALYFCASSKVGQDTEAFFGQGTRLTVV.

This rearrangement joins TRBV18 to TRBJ2-2; 8 bases are shared with TRBD1. In germline, CDR1 is KGHSH, CDR2 LQKENI. The CDR3 consists of 18 residues. V gave up 3 bases and J gave up 6 bases; unmatched junction bases: 15. Here the CDR3 DNA reads TGTGCCAGCTCACCCCTTGAGAGACAGGGGAAAGAGGCCGGGGAGCTGTTTTTT. Translated, it gives CASSPLERQGKEAGELFF.

This chain joins TRBV11-2 and TRBJ2-1, with 8 bases matching TRBD2. With V trimmed by 1 base and J by 11 bases, 10 bases remained unmatched. Germline CDR1 and CDR2: SGHAT and FQNNGV. This CDR3 is 15 amino acids long. Written as DNA, the CDR3 is TGTGCCAGCAGCTTAGGCGGGGGGAGCGTATGGCAGCAGTTCTTC. Translation: CASSLGGGSVWQQFF.

This chain uses TRBV4-1 with TRBJ2-1, with 7 bases matching TRBD2. Germline assignment: CDR1 MGHRA and CDR2 YSYEKL. The CDR3 is made up of 19 amino acids. Trimming at V came to 2 bases and at J to 4 bases, leaving 17 bases not matched to a gene. CDR3 sequence reads: CASSQKKGMGGLEYNEQFF. The CDR3 DNA reads TGCGCCAGCAGCCAAAAAAAGGGGATGGGAGGGTTGGAGTACAATGAGCAGTTCTTC.

The V call is TRBV19, the J call TRBJ1-4; D perhaps matches TRBD1 (6 bases). The CDR3 loop spans 16 amino acids. Germline V gene lookup returns CDR1 LNHDA and CDR2 SQIVND (reference sequence). V lost 6 bases, J lost 6 bases, and 20 bases lay in between. The CDR3 is CASRPLRGAGDEKLFF. Written as DNA, the CDR3 is TGTGCCAGTAGACCCTTACGGGGGGCGGGCGATGAAAAACTGTTTTTT.

The chain carries TRBV7-9 and TRBJ1-1, with 7 positions matching TRBD1. Germline lookup yields CDR1 SEHNR and CDR2 FQNEAQ (reference sequence). The CDR3 consists of 15 residues. The J segment lost 4 bases and the V segment lost 5 bases, leaving 10 bases of the junction unmatched. Written as DNA, the CDR3 is TGTGCCAGCAGCCCCCGTAACAGGGGTGGCACTGAAGCTTTCTTT. Protein: CASSPRNRGGTEAFF.